The 25 T cell receptor beta chains reported below all come from one sample, sequenced in a study of beta chain features in type 1 diabetes. Sequencing targeted expressed TCRB transcripts, as all isolated RNA had been reverse transcribed. Clones were sequenced by immunoSEQ multiplex PCR, and TCRdb holds only the in-frame ones, with some missing. This table has some 230,000 clones, about 9.3% appearing once. The sequencing sample was made of naive CD4+ T cells from blood. These receptors all come from a woman aged 18-30 years in good health.

This chain uses TRBV7-3 with TRBJ2-5; a weak D match, TRBD2 (5 bases). The CDR3 has 14 residues. Germline lookup yields CDR1 SGHTA and CDR2 FQGTGA. The V and J ends lost 5 bases and 2 bases respectively, with 12 bases between them. CDR3 DNA sequence: TGTGCCAGCAGCCCAACACGGGGTCAAGAGACCCAGTACTTC. Protein sequence: CASSPTRGQETQYF.

This chain uses TRBV29-1 with TRBJ2-2; possibly TRBD1 for D (6 bases). The CDR3 is made up of 14 amino acids. With 5 bases removed from V and 1 base from J, the gap between germline ends came to 11 bases. Germline V lookup: CDR1 SQVTM, CDR2 ANQGSEA. As DNA, the CDR3 is TGCAGCGTTCTCGAGGGGGTGAACACCGGGGAGCTGTTTTTT. It encodes CSVLEGVNTGELFF.

This clone was observed a handful of times. The chain has TRBV15 and TRBJ2-5; D perhaps matches TRBD1 (6 bases). CDR3 length: 16 amino acids. The germline CDR1 and CDR2 sequences are LNHNV and YYDKDF (reference sequence). V lost 1 base to trimming and J lost 1 base, with 13 bases between them. The CDR3 protein is CATSRGGGAIQETQYF. DNA of the CDR3: TGTGCCACCAGCAGAGGTGGGGGCGCAATCCAAGAGACCCAGTACTTC.

This clone was found a few times. The chain has TRBV30 and TRBJ1-1; D might be TRBD1 (6 bases). Per germline, CDR1 GTSNPN and CDR2 SVGIG (reference sequence). This CDR3 is built from 12 residues. V lost 1 base, J lost 6 bases, and 9 bases lay in between. DNA of the CDR3: TGTGCCTGGAGTGGGGGGGGCGCTGAAGCTTTCTTT. Translating gives CAWSGGGAEAFF.

This clone was counted only a few times. DNA for the CDR3: TGTGCCAGCAGCTCCGGGGTCGATGGCCTCGGGGAGCAGTTCTTC. Translation: CASSSGVDGLGEQFF. V is TRBV7-2 and J is TRBJ2-1, with D tentatively TRBD2 (5 bases). Between the trimmed V and J ends, which lost 4 bases and 10 bases, there was a span of 20 bases. Germline values: CDR1 SGHTA, CDR2 FQGNSA. CDR3 length: 15 amino acids.

This clone was counted between two and nine times. The rearrangement links TRBV10-3 to TRBJ2-1; 11 bases line up with TRBD2. This CDR3 is built from 18 residues. Germline V gene lookup returns CDR1 ENHRY and CDR2 SYGVKD. J was trimmed by 0 bases and V by 11 bases; bases with no gene match: 15. CDR3 protein: CAVAGGTSGVGSYNEQFF. For the CDR3, the DNA is TGTGCCGTCGCGGGGGGGACTAGCGGAGTGGGCTCCTACAATGAGCAGTTCTTC.

This clone was found many times. V is TRBV15 and J is TRBJ2-1; tentative D call: TRBD2 (5 bases). The CDR3 is 15 residues long. The V end lost 4 bases, the J end lost 4 bases, and 14 bases lay between the germline ends. The germline V gene has CDR1 LNHNV and CDR2 YYDKDF (reference sequence). CDR3 bases: TGTGCCACCAGCATTCGGGATGGCTCGTACAATGAGCAGTTCTTC. Translation gives CATSIRDGSYNEQFF.

The rearrangement links TRBV5-4 to TRBJ2-3; D is undetermined. The V gene lost 7 bases and the J gene lost 2 bases, with 8 bases spanning the gap. The CDR3 runs to 12 residues. Germline CDR1 SGHNT, CDR2 YYREEE (reference sequence). The CDR3 DNA reads TGTGCCAGCGGCACAGCCACAGATACGCAGTATTTT. This gives the protein CASGTATDTQYF.

This chain joins TRBV28 and TRBJ1-1; D is possibly TRBD1 (5 bases). Between the trimmed V and J ends, which lost 8 bases and 5 bases, there was a span of 18 bases. Germline V gene sequence: CDR1 MDHEN, CDR2 SYDVKM. There are 14 residues in the CDR3. CDR3 sequence reads: CASEPAGLGTEAFF. CDR3 sequence (DNA): TGTGCCAGCGAGCCGGCAGGGCTGGGGACTGAAGCTTTCTTT.

There are a few counts of this clone. The J gene is TRBJ2-7, the V gene TRBV6-1, with 7 bases matching TRBD1. This CDR3 has 13 amino acids. Germline lookup yields CDR1 MNHNS and CDR2 SASEGT. Trimming removed 4 bases from V and 3 bases from J; junction bases left unmatched: 3. This CDR3 reads CASSGNRGYEQYF. For the CDR3, the DNA is TGTGCCAGCAGTGGCAACAGGGGCTACGAGCAGTACTTC.

This clone was counted only a few times. The V and J genes are TRBV6-6 and TRBJ2-7; 9 nucleotides line up with TRBD1. The length of the CDR3 is 15 residues. Germline CDR1 MNHNY, CDR2 SVGAGI (reference sequence). V shed 4 bases, J shed 2 bases, and the junction held 6 bases outside the gene matches. For the CDR3, the DNA is TGTGCCAGCAGTTCCACCGGGACAGGGACCTACGAGCAGTACTTC. This gives the protein CASSSTGTGTYEQYF.

This chain joins TRBV5-6 and TRBJ1-2; D is uncertain. Per the germline V gene, CDR1 is SGHDT and CDR2 is YYEEEE. V dropped 1 base and J dropped 5 bases, with 12 bases sitting between them. CDR3 length: 14 residues. The CDR3: CASSLRPDLYGYTF. The CDR3 region has the DNA TGTGCCAGCAGCTTGCGCCCGGACTTATATGGCTACACCTTC.

This clone turned up a few times. The V and J genes are TRBV5-6 and TRBJ1-1; the match to TRBD1 covers 7 bases. Trimming removed 3 bases from V and 4 bases from J; junction bases left unmatched: 6. Germline CDR1 is SGHDT and CDR2 is YYEEEE. This CDR3 is built from 14 residues. This CDR3 is CASSSTGAGTEAFF. The CDR3 DNA follows: TGTGCCAGCAGCTCAACAGGGGCCGGCACTGAAGCTTTCTTT. The full variable domain, with the rest looked up from reference TRBV5-6 and TRBJ1-1, is DAGVTQSPTHLIKTRGQQVTLRCSPKSGHDTVSWYQQALGQGPQFIFQYYEEEERQRGNFPDRFSGHQFPNYSSELNVNALLLGDSALYLCASSSTGAGTEAFFGQGTRLTVV.

V usage is TRBV9 and J usage is TRBJ2-1, with 9 nucleotides matching TRBD2. V was pared by 0 bases and J by 2 bases, with 6 bases of the junction left unmatched. CDR3 length equals 17 residues. CDR1 and CDR2 (germline): SGDLS, YYNGEE. CDR3 nucleotide sequence: TGTGCCAGCAGCGTAGATCCTAGCGGGACCCCCTACAATGAGCAGTTCTTC. Translating it yields CASSVDPSGTPYNEQFF.

The chain has TRBV9 and TRBJ2-7; D perhaps matches TRBD2 (5 bases). The CDR3 spans 14 residues. Germline V CDR1 and CDR2: SGDLS, YYNGEE. Between the trimmed V and J ends, which lost 2 bases and 0 bases, there was a span of 9 bases. In nucleotides, the CDR3 is TGTGCCAGCAGCGTCGGGGTTAGCTCCTACGAGCAGTACTTC. Residues: CASSVGVSSYEQYF.

This clone was picked up a small number of times. The CDR3: CASSRDSSYEQYF. CDR3 in DNA: TGTGCCAGCAGCCGGGACTCCTCCTACGAGCAGTACTTC. The chain has TRBV7-6 and TRBJ2-7; maybe TRBD2 (6 bases). The CDR3 extends over 13 amino acids. Germline loops: CDR1 SGHVS, CDR2 FNYEAQ. Deletions cut 5 bases from V and 0 bases from J, with 8 bases between.

The V gene is TRBV6-5, the J gene TRBJ1-2, with 7 nucleotides matching TRBD1. Per germline, CDR1 MNHEY and CDR2 SVGAGI. V lost 6 bases and J lost 5; bases outside the gene matches: 12. The CDR3 sequence is 15 residues long. This CDR3 is CASSPWSGQMYGYTF. In nucleotides, the CDR3 is TGTGCCAGCAGCCCTTGGTCGGGACAGATGTATGGCTACACCTTC.

This clone was detected only a few times. The V gene is TRBV19, the J gene TRBJ1-5; D is perhaps TRBD1 (5 bases). The germline CDR1 and CDR2 sequences are LNHDA and SQIVND (reference sequence). Trimming pared 2 bases from V and 7 bases from J, leaving 12 bases between. This CDR3 comprises 14 residues. The CDR3 DNA is TGTGCCAGTAGTATATCAGGGATGGGGCAGCCCCAGCATTTT. It is translated as CASSISGMGQPQHF.

This clone came up a few times. J is TRBJ2-1 and V is TRBV30; TRBD2 might be the D (6 bases). The V end was cut by 5 bases, the J end by 0 bases, with 17 bases between. Germline CDR1 reads GTSNPN; CDR2 reads SVGIG (reference sequence). The CDR3 totals 16 residues. The CDR3 protein is CAWVHLGRSSYNEQFF. DNA of the CDR3: TGTGCCTGGGTGCATTTGGGGAGGTCCTCCTACAATGAGCAGTTCTTC.

The rearrangement joins TRBV29-1 to TRBJ1-1, with D possibly TRBD1 on 5 matching bases. The CDR3 totals 12 residues. The V gene's germline CDR1 is SQVTM and CDR2 ANQGSEA. Trimming removed 4 bases at V and 0 bases at J, with 6 bases between. The chain's CDR3 is CSVAGLNTEAFF. CDR3 nucleotide sequence: TGCAGCGTTGCAGGGCTGAACACTGAAGCTTTCTTT.

This clone appeared a few times. The rearrangement links TRBV6-1 to TRBJ2-7, with D possibly TRBD1 on 5 matching bases. Per germline, CDR1 MNHNS and CDR2 SASEGT. The CDR3 sequence is 14 residues long. Trimming shortened V by 6 bases and J by 8 bases, and 20 bases separated the two germline ends. In DNA form, the CDR3 reads TGTGCCAGCAGCCCCCTGACAGACCCTACGAAGCAGTACTTC. Translated: CASSPLTDPTKQYF.

Only a few counts were recorded for this clone. V is TRBV6-6 and J is TRBJ2-5; D gene ambiguous. The ends were cut back, 0 bases at V and 1 base at J, with 9 bases in the middle. Per the germline V gene, CDR1 is MNHNY and CDR2 is SVGAGI (reference sequence). The CDR3 extends over 15 amino acids. The CDR3 nucleotides are TGTGCCAGCAGTTACTCAAGATTAGTCCAAGAGACCCAGTACTTC. Translation gives CASSYSRLVQETQYF.

About this clone itself: The same CDR3 arises from other DNA sequences in this sample as well. V is TRBV15 and J is TRBJ2-7; D uncertain. Trimming cost V 3 bases and J 3 bases, with 3 bases left between them. Germline V lookup: CDR1 LNHNV, CDR2 YYDKDF (reference sequence). This CDR3 spans 11 amino acids. The CDR3 spells CATSSRYEQYF. CDR3 in DNA: TGTGCCACCAGCAGCCGCTACGAGCAGTACTTC.

The V call is TRBV2, the J call TRBJ2-7; maybe TRBD2 (5 bases). Germline loops: CDR1 SNHLY, CDR2 FYNNEI. Trimming took 8 bases from V and 6 from J, leaving 17 bases between them. The CDR3 has 13 residues. Written as DNA, the CDR3 is TGTGCCAGCCTCGGGGTCCCTCCTGGCGAGCAGTACTTC. Its translation is CASLGVPPGEQYF.

This clone showed up just a few times. The chain recombines TRBV7-9 with TRBJ1-4; D remains unclear. This CDR3 has 15 amino acids. With 4 bases removed from V and 6 bases from J, the gap between germline ends came to 15 bases. Germline V CDR1 and CDR2: SEHNR, FQNEAQ (reference sequence). CDR3 DNA: TGTGCCAGCAGCTCCCACCGCGTAATCTATGAAAAACTGTTTTTT. The encoded protein is CASSSHRVIYEKLFF.